This T cell receptor beta chain was sequenced in a study of control samples from healthy donors and cancer patients. Some clones are missing from TCRdb's copy, which holds only in-frame ones; the method was immunoSEQ multiplex PCR. The data hold 98,000 or so clones, with approximately 84% observed a single time. The CDR3 is 15 amino acids. Germline-derived CDR1 and CDR2 are MRHNA and SNTAGT. Remarks on this clone: At one of its ends the junction is not consistent with the germline gene, which may arise from a read error. Different DNA sequences within this sample yield the same CDR3.

The sequence came from a man in his late teens or twenties in good health. Material for sequencing was blood. The rearrangement joins TRBV6-4 to TRBJ2-3; D is possibly TRBD2 (5 bases). The DNA of the CDR3 is TGTGCCAGCAGTGACCAGTTGGCTAGCACAGATACACAGTATTTT. Its protein is CASSDQLASTDTQYF.